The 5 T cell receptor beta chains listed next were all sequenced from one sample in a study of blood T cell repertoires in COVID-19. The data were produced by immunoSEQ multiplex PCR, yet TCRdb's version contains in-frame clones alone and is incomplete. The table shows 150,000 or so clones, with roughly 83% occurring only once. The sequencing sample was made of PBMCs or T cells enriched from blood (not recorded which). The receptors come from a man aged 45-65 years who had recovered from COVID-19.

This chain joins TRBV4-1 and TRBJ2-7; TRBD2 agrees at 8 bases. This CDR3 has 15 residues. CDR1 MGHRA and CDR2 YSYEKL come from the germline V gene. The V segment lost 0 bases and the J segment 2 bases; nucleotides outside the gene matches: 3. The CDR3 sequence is CASSQDQRGTYEQYF. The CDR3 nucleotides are TGCGCCAGCAGCCAAGACCAGCGGGGGACCTACGAGCAGTACTTC.

The CDR3 DNA reads as TGCGCCAGCGGCGACAGTATGAACACTGAAGCTTTCTTT. Protein product: CASGDSMNTEAFF. The V call is TRBV5-1, the J call TRBJ1-1; perhaps TRBD1 as D (5 bases). Germline CDR1 SGHRS, CDR2 YFSETQ. The CDR3 extends over 13 amino acids. Trimming removed 7 bases at V and 0 bases at J, with 10 bases between.

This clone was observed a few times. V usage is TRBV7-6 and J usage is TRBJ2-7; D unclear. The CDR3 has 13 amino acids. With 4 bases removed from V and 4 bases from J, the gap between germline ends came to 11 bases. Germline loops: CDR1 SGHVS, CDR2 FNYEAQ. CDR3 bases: TGTGCCAGCAGCTCTTACTCCAGGTACGAGCAGTACTTC. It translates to CASSSYSRYEQYF.

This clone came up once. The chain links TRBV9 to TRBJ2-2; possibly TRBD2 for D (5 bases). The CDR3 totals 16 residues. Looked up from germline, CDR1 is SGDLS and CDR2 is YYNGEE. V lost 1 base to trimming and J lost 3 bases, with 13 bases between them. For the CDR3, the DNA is TGTGCCAGCAGCGTATCGGGATGGGTGGACACCGGGGAGCTGTTTTTT. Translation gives CASSVSGWVDTGELFF.

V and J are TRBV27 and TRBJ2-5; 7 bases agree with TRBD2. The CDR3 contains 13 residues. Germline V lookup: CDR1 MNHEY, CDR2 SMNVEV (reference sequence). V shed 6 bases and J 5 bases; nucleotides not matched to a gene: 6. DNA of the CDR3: TGTGCCAGCAGCGCTAGGGGAGGGGAGACCCAGTACTTC. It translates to CASSARGGETQYF.